This T cell receptor beta chain was observed in a study of vaccination effects on CD4 cells after COVID-19. TCRdb keeps only in-frame clones here, not all; method: immunoSEQ multiplex PCR. The top ten clones hold 10% of a sample with fewer than 30,000 clones, over 70% of them seen once. Overall study results and limits: Both infection-induced and vaccine-induced clones contracted markedly at late post-vaccination timepoints.

Antigen-specific CD4+ T cells were first expanded with viral peptide pools by the ViraFEST assay and only then sequenced. Between days 9 and 10 of culture, CD4+ T cells were separated out. Neither prior SARS-CoV-2 infection nor positive nucleocapsid antibodies were present in the vaccine recipients. Fresh IL-2-containing medium replaced half the medium on days 3 and 7. This CDR3 spans 13 amino acids. The germline V and J ends were trimmed by 6 bases and 4 bases, with 10 bases remaining between them. Comments on this clone: Its antigen is unknown.

This sequence originates from a human donor who received a COVID-19 vaccine. The chain combines TRBV12-3 or TRBV12-4 with TRBJ1-5, with D possibly being TRBD1 (6 bases). Specimen: CD4+ T cells from PBMCs cultured with HCoV-NL63 spike peptides, collected before COVID-19 vaccination. CDR3 in DNA: TGTGCCAGCAGAACTACAGGGAATCAGCCCCAGCATTTT. Protein: CASRTTGNQPQHF.